The clone carrying this T cell receptor (beta chain) was seen ten or more times. Each CDR3 protein is one row after TCRdb ran MiXCR on the 5' RACE reads. The sample has 450,000 or so distinct CDR3 sequences; 18% are singletons. Trimming took off 4 bases at V and 4 bases at J, with 26 bases between the two ends. This CDR3 has 19 residues. Germline V gene lookup returns CDR1 MDHEN and CDR2 SYDVKM. This entry is derived from a study of identical twins. The TCR sequence derives from a man aged 45-60 years in good health. This chain uses TRBV28 with TRBJ2-1; TRBD2 is a possible D gene (7 bases). The sequencing input was naive T cells sorted from blood. CDR3 in DNA: TGTGCCAGCAGTTATGTTTCTCTCGATAGGGGGGGCAAGTACAATGAGCAGTTCTTC. Amino acid sequence: CASSYVSLDRGGKYNEQFF.